The clone carrying this TCR beta chain was observed once. The antigen is undetermined. According to the study, genomic DNA was the template for TCR beta VDJ and CDR3 profiling. TCRdb processed the reads anew with MiXCR; each CDR3 protein has one entry. This sample has more than 150,000 distinct CDR3 sequences, with 55% to 70% found just once. The data were taken from a study of CD8+CD57+ T cells in acquired aplastic anemia. Whole-study findings and limits: Twenty-nine shared CD8+ CDR3s appeared highly expressed within patients' immunodominant clones. Between the patient and control groups, CD8+ Simpson's diversity did not differ significantly.

Germline V gene data show CDR1 as LNHDA and CDR2 as SQIVND (reference sequence). V lost 7 bases, J lost 0 bases, and 8 bases lay in between. The CDR3 has 13 amino acids. This TCR derives from a human donor with severe aplastic anemia or a healthy control (not recorded which). The rearrangement links TRBV19 to TRBJ2-3, with no clear D. The material sequenced was sorted CD4+, CD8+, or CD8+CD57+ T cells (not recorded which) from PBMCs. In DNA form, the CDR3 reads TGTGCCAGTATGGGTCGAAGCACAGATACGCAGTATTTT. Its translation: CASMGRSTDTQYF.